This is a list of T cell receptor beta chains from one sample in a study of cytomegalovirus exposure and HLA in healthy donors. The table came from immunoSEQ multiplex PCR; TCRdb's copy has only in-frame clones and leaves some out. The table has approximately 150,000 clones, about 85% seen once. The sample was PBMCs. The source of these receptors is a man aged 30 to 39 in good health and CMV-seropositive. The CDR3 runs from the conserved cysteine through the conserved F or W. Each record gives: D gene, clone size, V gene, J gene, CDR3 DNA, CDR3 protein. D genes are given only for firm matches. For some rows the clone size is stated as once, few or many, or as a class when expanded; others skip it.

D gene: TRBD1
clone size: .
V gene: TRBV5-1
J gene: TRBJ1-4
CDR3 DNA: TGCGCCAGCAGCCAGGGGGTAGGGGAAAAACTGTTTTTT
CDR3 protein: CASSQGVGEKLFF

D gene: .
clone size: .
V gene: TRBV15
J gene: TRBJ2-1
CDR3 DNA: TGTGCCACCAGCACAGCGCGAAGCTCCTACAATGAGCAGTTCTTC
CDR3 protein: CATSTARSSYNEQFF

D gene: TRBD1
clone size: .
V gene: TRBV7-2
J gene: TRBJ1-6
CDR3 DNA: TGTGCCAGCAGGGGGGGGACAGGAGTTAATTCACCCCTCCACTTT
CDR3 protein: CASRGGTGVNSPLHF

D gene: TRBD1
clone size: .
V gene: TRBV15
J gene: TRBJ2-1
CDR3 DNA: TGTGCCACGAATCACCGGGACAGGGCTTCCAATGAGCAGTTCTTC
CDR3 protein: CATNHRDRASNEQFF

D gene: .
clone size: .
V gene: TRBV6-4
J gene: TRBJ2-1
CDR3 DNA: TGTGCCAGCAGTGACTCAGCTGCGACCTACAATGAGCAGTTCTTC
CDR3 protein: CASSDSAATYNEQFF

D gene: .
clone size: once
V gene: TRBV19
J gene: TRBJ1-1
CDR3 DNA: TGTGCCAGTAGTATAGCTCGGGGGAACACTGAAGCTTTCTTT
CDR3 protein: CASSIARGNTEAFF

D gene: TRBD2
clone size: once
V gene: TRBV5-5
J gene: TRBJ2-3
CDR3 DNA: TGTGCCAGCAGCTTTAGCGGGAGCAACCCAGATACGCAGTATTTT
CDR3 protein: CASSFSGSNPDTQYF

D gene: TRBD1
clone size: .
V gene: TRBV5-6
J gene: TRBJ2-7
CDR3 DNA: TGTGCCAGCAGCGTTTTGGGGACAGGGGGTTACGAGCAGTACTTC
CDR3 protein: CASSVLGTGGYEQYF

D gene: .
clone size: .
V gene: TRBV5-4
J gene: TRBJ2-5
CDR3 DNA: TGTGCCAGCAGCTTGGCCCTAGCAGGAGGGCCAGGGGAGACCCAGTACTTC
CDR3 protein: CASSLALAGGPGETQYF

D gene: .
clone size: .
V gene: TRBV11-1
J gene: TRBJ1-2
CDR3 DNA: TGTGCCAGCAGCGTTGGCAGATACTATGGCTACACCTTC
CDR3 protein: CASSVGRYYGYTF

D gene: TRBD2
clone size: .
V gene: TRBV7-3
J gene: TRBJ2-1
CDR3 DNA: TGTGCCAGCAGCTTAGGGGGGGAGACTTACAATGAGCAGTTCTTC
CDR3 protein: CASSLGGETYNEQFF

D gene: .
clone size: .
V gene: TRBV7-3
J gene: TRBJ2-5
CDR3 DNA: TGTGCCAGCAGCTTAAGTCCTATTGGGACCCAGTACTTC
CDR3 protein: CASSLSPIGTQYF

D gene: .
clone size: .
V gene: TRBV7-3
J gene: TRBJ1-1
CDR3 DNA: TGTGCCAGCAGCCCCGAAGCTGGGAACACTGAAGCTTTCTTT
CDR3 protein: CASSPEAGNTEAFF

D gene: TRBD1
clone size: .
V gene: TRBV29-1
J gene: TRBJ1-3
CDR3 DNA: TGCAGCGTCCCTGACAGGGGCAGAAACACCATATATTTT
CDR3 protein: CSVPDRGRNTIYF

D gene: TRBD2
clone size: once
V gene: TRBV7-7
J gene: TRBJ2-1
CDR3 DNA: TGTGCTAGCAGCTTAGGACTAGCGGGGCAGAATGAGCAGTTCTTC
CDR3 protein: CASSLGLAGQNEQFF

D gene: .
clone size: .
V gene: TRBV18
J gene: TRBJ2-7
CDR3 DNA: TGTGCCAGCTCAGCGGGCTTGTGGGGAGCCTACGAGCAGTACTTC
CDR3 protein: CASSAGLWGAYEQYF

D gene: .
clone size: .
V gene: TRBV2
J gene: TRBJ2-5
CDR3 DNA: TGTGCCAGCAGTGAACGTCGAGCGACCCAGTACTTC
CDR3 protein: CASSERRATQYF

D gene: TRBD1
clone size: .
V gene: TRBV7-2
J gene: TRBJ2-1
CDR3 DNA: TGTGCCAGCAGCTTAGCCTTTGGGACAGGCCTTAATGAGCAGTTCTTC
CDR3 protein: CASSLAFGTGLNEQFF

D gene: .
clone size: .
V gene: TRBV6-5
J gene: TRBJ2-5
CDR3 DNA: TGTGCCAGCGAGCAGGGGGAGACCCAGTACTTC
CDR3 protein: CASEQGETQYF

D gene: .
clone size: .
V gene: TRBV10-1
J gene: TRBJ1-1
CDR3 DNA: TGCGCCTCGTCACAGAGCTTGAACACTGAAGCTTTCTTT
CDR3 protein: CASSQSLNTEAFF

D gene: TRBD1
clone size: .
V gene: TRBV2
J gene: TRBJ2-7
CDR3 DNA: TGTGCCAGCCTCCGGGACAGGGGAGGGGACGAGCAGTACTTC
CDR3 protein: CASLRDRGGDEQYF

D gene: .
clone size: .
V gene: TRBV19
J gene: TRBJ1-5
CDR3 DNA: TGTGCCAGTAGTATTTTCCTGCCCCAGCATTTT
CDR3 protein: CASSIFLPQHF

D gene: TRBD1
clone size: .
V gene: TRBV9
J gene: TRBJ2-4
CDR3 DNA: TGTGCCAGCAGCACCGAGACAGGGCGAAACATTCAGTACTTC
CDR3 protein: CASSTETGRNIQYF

D gene: TRBD1
clone size: .
V gene: TRBV28
J gene: TRBJ1-1
CDR3 DNA: TGTGCCAGCAGTTCACAGGGGGCGCGGGCTTTCTTT
CDR3 protein: CASSSQGARAFF

D gene: TRBD2
clone size: .
V gene: TRBV19
J gene: TRBJ2-1
CDR3 DNA: TGTGCCAGTAGTGGGGCATCCGCGGGACTAGGGGGGAATGAGCAGTTCTTC
CDR3 protein: CASSGASAGLGGNEQFF

D gene: TRBD1
clone size: .
V gene: TRBV5-1
J gene: TRBJ1-1
CDR3 DNA: TGCGCCAGCAGCTTGTCTACAGGGGCGGGAACTGAAGCTTTCTTT
CDR3 protein: CASSLSTGAGTEAFF

D gene: .
clone size: .
V gene: TRBV4-3
J gene: TRBJ2-2
CDR3 DNA: TGCGCCAGCAGCCAAGAGGGTCCGGGCACCGGGGAGCTGTTTTTT
CDR3 protein: CASSQEGPGTGELFF

D gene: TRBD1
clone size: .
V gene: TRBV7-2
J gene: TRBJ2-1
CDR3 DNA: TGTGCCAGCAGCTTAGCGAGCTCAGGGGGCAATGAGCAGTTCTTC
CDR3 protein: CASSLASSGGNEQFF

D gene: .
clone size: .
V gene: TRBV27
J gene: TRBJ1-3
CDR3 DNA: TGTGCCAGCAGTTTGAGGGGGTCGAACACCATATATTTT
CDR3 protein: CASSLRGSNTIYF

D gene: .
clone size: .
V gene: TRBV9
J gene: TRBJ1-2
CDR3 DNA: TGTGCCAGCAGTCCGGGAGGTCCTAACTATGGCTACACCTTC
CDR3 protein: CASSPGGPNYGYTF

D gene: .
clone size: .
V gene: TRBV25-1
J gene: TRBJ2-1
CDR3 DNA: TGTGCCAGTGGGAAGCAGGGGACCCCCTCCAATGAGCAGTTCTTC
CDR3 protein: CASGKQGTPSNEQFF

D gene: .
clone size: once
V gene: TRBV2
J gene: TRBJ2-5
CDR3 DNA: TGTGCCAGCGGGGGGACCGTACTCCAAGAGACCCAGTACTTC
CDR3 protein: CASGGTVLQETQYF

D gene: .
clone size: .
V gene: TRBV7-9
J gene: TRBJ1-5
CDR3 DNA: TGTTCCAGCAGCTTAGCGCTTGGAGGGCTCAATCAGCCCCAGCATTTT
CDR3 protein: CSSSLALGGLNQPQHF

D gene: TRBD2
clone size: once
V gene: TRBV5-4
J gene: TRBJ2-1
CDR3 DNA: TGTGCCAGCAGCCCCCGACTAGCGGGAGTGGAGGAGCAGTTCTTC
CDR3 protein: CASSPRLAGVEEQFF

D gene: TRBD1
clone size: once
V gene: TRBV7-9
J gene: TRBJ1-2
CDR3 DNA: TGTTCCAGCAGCTCTTCGGACAGGGCTTTAAACTATGGCTACACCTTC
CDR3 protein: CSSSSSDRALNYGYTF

D gene: .
clone size: .
V gene: TRBV4-3
J gene: TRBJ2-3
CDR3 DNA: TGCGCCAGCAGCCAAGATGGCCACCAGGGAGATACGCAGTATTTT
CDR3 protein: CASSQDGHQGDTQYF

D gene: .
clone size: .
V gene: TRBV5-5
J gene: TRBJ2-7
CDR3 DNA: TGTGCCAGCAGCTTGGCAGGTGTTAGCTCCTACGAGCAGTACTTC
CDR3 protein: CASSLAGVSSYEQYF

D gene: TRBD1
clone size: .
V gene: TRBV6-5
J gene: TRBJ2-7
CDR3 DNA: TGTGCCAGCAATTCAGCAGGGACAGGAGAGCAGTACTTC
CDR3 protein: CASNSAGTGEQYF

D gene: .
clone size: .
V gene: TRBV9
J gene: TRBJ2-5
CDR3 DNA: TGTGCCAGCAGCGTAGCTAGGCGTGGGACCCAGTACTTC
CDR3 protein: CASSVARRGTQYF

D gene: TRBD2
clone size: .
V gene: TRBV7-8
J gene: TRBJ2-5
CDR3 DNA: TGTGCCAGCAGCCCGGGGACTAGCGGGTTCGAGACCCAGTACTTC
CDR3 protein: CASSPGTSGFETQYF

D gene: TRBD2
clone size: .
V gene: TRBV7-9
J gene: TRBJ2-7
CDR3 DNA: TGTGCCAGCAGCCTAAGAGGTAGCGGGAGTCTCGAGCAGTACTTC
CDR3 protein: CASSLRGSGSLEQYF

D gene: TRBD1
clone size: once
V gene: TRBV7-9
J gene: TRBJ1-1
CDR3 DNA: TGTTCCAGCAGCTTAGGGGGACAGGTCTACACTGAAGCTTTCTTT
CDR3 protein: CSSSLGGQVYTEAFF

D gene: .
clone size: .
V gene: TRBV15
J gene: TRBJ1-1
CDR3 DNA: TGTGCCACCAGCAGAGATAGGACTATGACCACTGAAGCTTTCTTT
CDR3 protein: CATSRDRTMTTEAFF

D gene: .
clone size: .
V gene: TRBV11-3
J gene: TRBJ1-3
CDR3 DNA: TGTGCCAGCAGCTTTGGAGAGGGCAGCTCTGGAAACACCATATATTTT
CDR3 protein: CASSFGEGSSGNTIYF

D gene: .
clone size: .
V gene: TRBV5-1
J gene: TRBJ2-7
CDR3 DNA: TGCGCCAGCAGCTCCCAGGGGGGCGGGGGGACCTACGAGCAGTACTTC
CDR3 protein: CASSSQGGGGTYEQYF

D gene: .
clone size: .
V gene: TRBV9
J gene: TRBJ2-2
CDR3 DNA: TGTGCCAGCAGCCCGTTTCCCGGGGAGCTGTTTTTT
CDR3 protein: CASSPFPGELFF

D gene: TRBD2
clone size: .
V gene: TRBV11-2
J gene: TRBJ2-1
CDR3 DNA: TGTGCCAGCAGCTTAGTAGGACTAGCGGAAAACAATGAGCAGTTCTTC
CDR3 protein: CASSLVGLAENNEQFF

D gene: .
clone size: .
V gene: TRBV18
J gene: TRBJ1-4
CDR3 DNA: TGTGCCAGCTCACCAAGGACAGCGTCAGATGAAAAACTGTTTTTT
CDR3 protein: CASSPRTASDEKLFF

D gene: .
clone size: once
V gene: TRBV19
J gene: TRBJ1-2
CDR3 DNA: TGTGCCAGTAGTACCCGACAGGCCTATGGCTACACCTTC
CDR3 protein: CASSTRQAYGYTF

D gene: .
clone size: .
V gene: TRBV28
J gene: TRBJ1-2
CDR3 DNA: TGTGCCAGCAATTACAGGGACCACACTGTTAACTATGGCTACACCTTC
CDR3 protein: CASNYRDHTVNYGYTF